This is a list of T cell receptor beta chains from one sample in a study of CD8 T cells in Susac syndrome. TCRdb reprocessed the immunoSEQ multiplex PCR reads via MiXCR and lists one record per CDR3 protein. The sample consists of roughly 52,000 distinct CDR3 sequences, roughly 94% of them appearing once. The sequenced sample was CD8+ T cells from PBMCs. All receptors come from a human donor with Susac syndrome. Each CDR3 is given with its conserved first and last residue. The D gene is left open where the match is weak. A row's size may be missing; if present it is once, few, many or a size class.

TRBJ1-4,.,TRBV15,.,TGTGCCACCAGCAGCGCCCGCGGCCGGCAACTGTTTTTT,CATSSARGRQLFF
TRBJ1-1,.,TRBV30,.,TGTGCCTGGAGTGCGTCTATTGAAGCTTTCTTT,CAWSASIEAFF
TRBJ2-1,.,TRBV6-2/TRBV6-3,.,TGTGCCAGCAGTTTGGTGATGGCGGGGGCATACAATGAGCAGTTCTTC,CASSLVMAGAYNEQFF
TRBJ2-7,TRBD1,TRBV5-1,.,TGCGCCAGCAGTTCCCCGGGACAGGGGTTTAGCGAGCAGTACTTC,CASSSPGQGFSEQYF
TRBJ2-7,.,TRBV15,.,TGTGCCACCAGCAGGTCCAACGGGCACGAGCAGTACTTC,CATSRSNGHEQYF
TRBJ2-1,.,TRBV3-1,once,TGTGCCAGCAAGGATAGTGGGTCGAGCTCCTACAATGAGCAGTTCTTC,CASKDSGSSSYNEQFF
TRBJ1-2,.,TRBV15,.,TGTGCCACGGAGGAGGACGCCGGGTATGGCTACACCTTC,CATEEDAGYGYTF
TRBJ1-1,.,TRBV5-4,once,TGTGCCAGCAGCTGGGCAGAAACTGAAGCTTTCTTT,CASSWAETEAFF
TRBJ2-1,.,TRBV9,.,TGTGCCAGCAGCACCTGGGACCAGGCGTCTGAGCAGTTCTTC,CASSTWDQASEQFF
TRBJ2-5,.,TRBV18,.,TGTGCCAGCTCACCAGGCAGGGGCCAACAAGAGACCCAGTACTTC,CASSPGRGQQETQYF
TRBJ1-2,.,TRBV12-3/TRBV12-4,.,TGTGCCAGCAGTTTTCATCCAGACGTCTATGGCTACACCTTC,CASSFHPDVYGYTF
TRBJ2-5,TRBD1,TRBV15,.,TGTGCCACCAGCAGGGACAGGGGAGGACTTATGGAGACCCAGTACTTC,CATSRDRGGLMETQYF
TRBJ2-1,.,TRBV6-5,once,TGTGCCAGCAGTTTCCTCCGGAGCTCCTACAATGAGCAGTTCTTC,CASSFLRSSYNEQFF
TRBJ2-1,TRBD2,TRBV12-3/TRBV12-4,once,TGTGCCAGCAGCTCGACTAGCGGGGCCCTGGGGGAGCAGTTCTTC,CASSSTSGALGEQFF
TRBJ2-7,.,TRBV4-1,.,TGCGCCAGCAGCCCAGTGCTTGGGGCCTCCTACGAGCAGTACTTC,CASSPVLGASYEQYF
TRBJ2-5,.,TRBV6-5,.,TGTGCCAGCAGTTATGAAGGGACGGACCAAGAGACCCAGTACTTC,CASSYEGTDQETQYF
TRBJ2-1,.,TRBV13,.,TGTGCCAGCAGCCACGGGACGCCGGACGAGCAGTTCTTC,CASSHGTPDEQFF
TRBJ1-6,.,TRBV2,.,TGTGCCAGCGGGGGTTCACCCCTCCACTTT,CASGGSPLHF
TRBJ2-3,.,TRBV30,.,TGTGCCTGGAGTCTTGTGGCAGATACGCAGTATTTT,CAWSLVADTQYF
TRBJ2-5,.,TRBV5-4,.,TGTGCCAGCAGCTTTGGTCGTCAAGAGACCCAGTACTTC,CASSFGRQETQYF
TRBJ2-4,TRBD1,TRBV5-1,.,TGCGCCAGCAGCCCTATCCCTGGACAGGGGTACGCCAAAAACATTCAGTACTTC,CASSPIPGQGYAKNIQYF
TRBJ1-2,.,TRBV5-4,.,TGTGCCAGCCTGGGAGGAAACTATGGCTACACCTTC,CASLGGNYGYTF
TRBJ2-2,.,TRBV5-1,.,TGCGCCAGCAGCTCATACAGCGGGAACACCGGGGAGCTGTTTTTT,CASSSYSGNTGELFF
TRBJ2-5,.,TRBV7-9,.,TGTGCCAGCAGCTTGCTGTTGTGGGAGACCCAGTACTTC,CASSLLLWETQYF
TRBJ2-7,.,TRBV21-1,.,TGTGCCAGCCCATCCGGGACAGGGAGTTTCGAGCAGTACTTC,CASPSGTGSFEQYF
TRBJ1-1,.,TRBV9,.,TGTGCCAGCAGCCGCTCTTCGGACCCGAACACTGAAGCTTTCTTT,CASSRSSDPNTEAFF
TRBJ2-2,.,TRBV30,.,TGTGCCTGGAAGATCGGGGAGCTGTTTTTT,CAWKIGELFF
TRBJ1-1,TRBD1,TRBV4-1,.,TGCGCCAGCAGCCCATCAACCAGGGGGAGCACTGAAGCTTTCTTT,CASSPSTRGSTEAFF
TRBJ2-7,.,TRBV6-5,.,TGTGCCAGCAGTTACTTTCGGTGGACGGCAGCCTACGAGCAGTACTTC,CASSYFRWTAAYEQYF
TRBJ1-1,.,TRBV12-3/TRBV12-4,.,TGTGCCAGCAGTGCTAACCGTGCCTCTGAAGCTTTCTTT,CASSANRASEAFF
TRBJ2-1,.,TRBV9,.,TGTGCCAGCAGCCCCAGGCGGAGGGGGGACCCTTACAATGAGCAGTTCTTC,CASSPRRRGDPYNEQFF
TRBJ2-7,TRBD1,TRBV12-5,.,TGTGCTAGTGGTTTCGTACAGGGGAACGAGCAGTACTTC,CASGFVQGNEQYF
TRBJ2-3,TRBD1,TRBV27,.,TGTGCCAGCAGTTTGTCGGGACAGGTTTTGTCGGGAACAGATACGCAGTATTTT,CASSLSGQVLSGTDTQYF
TRBJ2-5,TRBD2,TRBV27,.,TGTGCCAGCAGTTTGACTAGCGGGGGGGCTGTCAGAGAGACCCAGTACTTC,CASSLTSGGAVRETQYF
TRBJ2-3,.,TRBV7-9,.,TGTGCCAGCATGCAACCAATAAGCACAGATACGCAGTATTTT,CASMQPISTDTQYF
TRBJ2-7,TRBD2,TRBV7-9,.,TGTGCCAGCAGCCTTCCGACTAGCGGGGGTAACTACGAGCAGTACTTC,CASSLPTSGGNYEQYF
TRBJ2-7,.,TRBV29-1,.,TGCAGCGCCGGATACGGTACCTACGAGCAGTACTTC,CSAGYGTYEQYF
TRBJ2-3,TRBD2,TRBV18,.,TGTGCCAGCTCACCAAAGCGGGGGGAAACTAGCACAGATACGCAGTATTTT,CASSPKRGETSTDTQYF
TRBJ1-5,.,TRBV7-3,.,TGTGCCAGCAGCTTAACGTGGAGGCCCAATAGCAATCAGCCCCAGCATTTT,CASSLTWRPNSNQPQHF
TRBJ2-3,TRBD2,TRBV13,.,TGTGCCAGCAGCCAGACTAGCCGCGACGCTACGCAGTATTTT,CASSQTSRDATQYF
TRBJ1-6,.,TRBV7-3,.,TGTGCCACCTCGGCGGGGGGATTTAATTCACCCCTCCACTTT,CATSAGGFNSPLHF
TRBJ2-1,.,TRBV19,.,TGTGCCAGTAGTATAGCTGGGTCCAATGAGCAGTTCTTC,CASSIAGSNEQFF
TRBJ2-1,.,TRBV9,.,TGTGCCAGCAGCGTAGGTCAGGGGTCGGGCAATGAGCAGTTCTTC,CASSVGQGSGNEQFF
TRBJ2-5,.,TRBV12-3/TRBV12-4,once,TGTGCCAGCAGTTTAGGGGGGGGCCCAGAGACCCAGTACTTC,CASSLGGGPETQYF
TRBJ2-2,TRBD1,TRBV20-1,.,TGCAGTGCTAGCAAACCGGGACAGGACACCGGGGAGCTGTTTTTT,CSASKPGQDTGELFF
TRBJ2-5,TRBD2,TRBV30,.,TGTGCCTGGAGTCCGACTAGCGTGGGCCCCTTCCATGAGACCCAGTACTTC,CAWSPTSVGPFHETQYF
TRBJ2-7,.,TRBV27,.,TGTGCCAGCAGTTTATACGGGGCCGAGCAGTACTTC,CASSLYGAEQYF
TRBJ2-1,TRBD2,TRBV29-1,once,TGCAGCGTTGGATTCGTAGCGGGTTACAATGAGCAGTTCTTC,CSVGFVAGYNEQFF
TRBJ1-2,.,TRBV12-3/TRBV12-4,.,TGTGCCAGCAGTTTAGAAGGGTGGCATGGCTACACCTTC,CASSLEGWHGYTF
TRBJ1-1,TRBD1,TRBV7-9,.,TGTGCCAGCAGTGGTGAACAGGGGGTGAACACTGAAGCTTTCTTT,CASSGEQGVNTEAFF
TRBJ1-2,.,TRBV9,.,TGTGCCAGCAGCCTCCGACAGGCCTACACCTTC,CASSLRQAYTF
TRBJ1-2,.,TRBV7-9,.,TGTGCCAGCAGCTTAGTAGAGAGAAACTATGGCTACACCTTC,CASSLVERNYGYTF
TRBJ2-3,TRBD1,TRBV29-1,.,TGCAGCGTTGAAGACCGGGACAGCCCCACAGATACGCAGTATTTT,CSVEDRDSPTDTQYF
TRBJ2-1,TRBD1,TRBV12-3/TRBV12-4,.,TGTGCCAGCAGTGTGGGGGACAGCTCCTACAATGAGCAGTTCTTC,CASSVGDSSYNEQFF
TRBJ1-2,.,TRBV29-1,.,TGCAGCGTTGCTCCGAGCGGGGGGTTTGGCTACACCTTC,CSVAPSGGFGYTF
TRBJ1-1,.,TRBV12-5,once,TGTGCTAGTGGTTTGGTCTCGGGTGAAGCTTTCTTT,CASGLVSGEAFF
TRBJ2-1,.,TRBV27,.,TGTGCCAGCAGTTTAAGGTCCTACAATGAGCAGTTCTTC,CASSLRSYNEQFF
TRBJ2-1,TRBD1,TRBV7-9,.,TGTGCCGCCGACCAGGGGACAGGGATTTACAATGAGCAGTTCTTC,CAADQGTGIYNEQFF
TRBJ2-7,.,TRBV29-1,.,TGCAGCGTTGATTGGGCAGAGGGAAGCTCCTACGAGCAGTACTTC,CSVDWAEGSSYEQYF
TRBJ2-5,.,TRBV13,.,TGTGCCAGCAGCCCCCCCTACGGGGGCCAAGAGACCCAGTACTTC,CASSPPYGGQETQYF